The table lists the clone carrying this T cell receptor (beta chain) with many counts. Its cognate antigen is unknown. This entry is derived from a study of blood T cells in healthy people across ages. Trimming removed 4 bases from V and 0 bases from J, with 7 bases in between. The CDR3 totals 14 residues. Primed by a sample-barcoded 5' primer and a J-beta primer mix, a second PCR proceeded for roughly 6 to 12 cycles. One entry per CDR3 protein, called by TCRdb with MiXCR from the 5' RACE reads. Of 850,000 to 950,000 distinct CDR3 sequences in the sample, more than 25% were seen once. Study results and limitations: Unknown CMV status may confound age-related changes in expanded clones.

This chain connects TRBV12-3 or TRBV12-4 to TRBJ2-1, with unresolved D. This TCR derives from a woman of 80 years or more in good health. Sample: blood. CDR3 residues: CASSSAASYNEQFF. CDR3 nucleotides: TGTGCCAGCAGTTCAGCCGCCTCCTACAATGAGCAGTTCTTC.